The 18 T cell receptor beta chains given below trace back to one sample, sequenced in a study of blood T cell repertoires in COVID-19. Using immunoSEQ multiplex PCR, the repertoire was profiled, and TCRdb retains in-frame clones only, with some absent. The data contain around 300,000 clones, roughly 88% of them singletons. The source material was PBMCs or T cells enriched from blood (not recorded which). The receptors shown here come from a man in his thirties or forties who had recovered from COVID-19.

Points on this clone: No DNA is shown, since the ends of the CDR3 on it are uncertain; the CDR3 is the one TCRdb lists. This chain's CDR3 is CASSSSGLAGGEAQYF. The V and J genes are TRBV28 and TRBJ2-7; TRBD2 is the table's D call and was not checked against the DNA. Germline CDR1 is MDHEN and CDR2 is SYDVKM. The CDR3 spans 16 amino acids, including both terminal residues.

The DNA for the CDR3 is TGTGCCAGCAGCTTAACTAGCGGAGCCCTCTACGAGCAGTACTTC. It specifies CASSLTSGALYEQYF. V and J are TRBV7-8 and TRBJ2-7; TRBD2 matches 8 bases. The germline CDR1 and CDR2 sequences are SGHVS and FQNEAQ. CDR3 length equals 15 residues. V gave up 2 bases and J gave up 3 bases; unmatched junction bases: 6.

The CDR3 here is CASSWDTSSSFTARYGYTF. The CDR3 bases are TGTGCCAGCAGTTGGGACACCTCCTCTAGTTTTACAGCCCGCTATGGCTACACCTTC. V is TRBV28 and J is TRBJ1-2; D perhaps matches TRBD1 (6 bases). With 4 bases removed from V and 4 bases from J, the gap between germline ends came to 28 bases. The CDR3 has 19 amino acids. CDR1 and CDR2 (germline): MDHEN, SYDVKM.

The V and J genes are TRBV28 and TRBJ1-4, with 7 positions matching TRBD1. CDR3 length equals 14 residues. V shed 5 bases, J shed 8 bases, and the junction held 8 bases outside the gene matches. Germline V gene lookup returns CDR1 MDHEN and CDR2 SYDVKM. The CDR3 DNA is TGTGCCAGCAGTCAAGACAGGGAGGAGGAAAAACTGTTTTTT. It specifies CASSQDREEEKLFF.

The V and J genes are TRBV7-2 and TRBJ2-3; a possible D gene is TRBD2 (8 bases). Germline V gene sequence: CDR1 SGHTA, CDR2 FQGNSA. The CDR3 extends over 17 amino acids. Trimming pared 5 bases from V and 6 bases from J, leaving 24 bases between. The CDR3: CASSLPGGGWLTDTQYF. CDR3 nucleotide sequence: TGTGCCAGCAGCCTCCCGGGAGGGGGCTGGTTAACGGATACGCAGTATTTT.

The rearrangement joins TRBV5-1 to TRBJ1-4, with no clear D. The length of the CDR3 is 16 residues. Trimming pared 4 bases from V and 0 bases from J, leaving 13 bases between. The germline V gene encodes CDR1 SGHRS and CDR2 YFSETQ. CDR3 sequence reads: CASSPAPSTTNEKLFF. CDR3 nucleotide sequence: TGCGCCAGCAGCCCCGCCCCTTCTACAACTAATGAAAAACTGTTTTTT.

This clone appeared once. This sequence joins TRBV5-1 and TRBJ1-2; TRBD1 matches 9 bases. V lost 4 bases and J lost 8; bases outside the gene matches: 12. Germline CDR1 is SGHRS and CDR2 is YFSETQ. CDR3 length: 15 residues. The CDR3 sequence: CASSPHETGGIGYTF. CDR3 bases: TGCGCCAGCAGCCCGCACGAGACAGGGGGAATCGGCTACACCTTC.

The chain carries TRBV11-2 and TRBJ2-7; TRBD1 matches 8 bases. V was pared by 0 bases and J by 5 bases, with 3 bases of the junction left unmatched. The CDR3 is 14 residues long. Germline lookup yields CDR1 SGHAT and CDR2 FQNNGV. As DNA, the CDR3 is TGTGCCAGCAGCTTAGAGGCAGGGGGCAACGAGCAGTACTTC. The encoded protein is CASSLEAGGNEQYF.

This chain links TRBV25-1 with TRBJ2-1; 10 bases map to TRBD1. The CDR3 totals 16 residues. Losses at the gene ends were 1 base for V and 2 bases for J; bases not matched to a gene: 2. Germline V gene data show CDR1 as MGHDK and CDR2 as SYGVNS. The CDR3 is CASSESGTGAYNEQFF. The CDR3 DNA reads TGTGCCAGCAGTGAATCCGGGACAGGGGCCTACAATGAGCAGTTCTTC.

The chain couples TRBV5-4 to TRBJ2-2; possibly TRBD1 for D (5 bases). Germline loops: CDR1 SGHNT, CDR2 YYREEE (reference sequence). CDR3 length: 15 amino acids. The V end was cut by 4 bases, the J end by 2 bases, with 12 bases between. The CDR3 region has the DNA TGTGCCAGCAGCGGAATTGACAGTAACACCGGGGAGCTGTTTTTT. Amino acid sequence: CASSGIDSNTGELFF.

The V gene is TRBV5-8, the J gene TRBJ1-5; no definite D call. Germline assignment: CDR1 SGHTS and CDR2 YDEGEE. V was pared by 6 bases and J by 0 bases, with 16 bases between. This CDR3 contains 16 residues. The CDR3 loop is CASTGRIRYSNQPQHF. The CDR3 DNA is TGTGCCAGCACCGGTCGTATAAGATATAGCAATCAGCCCCAGCATTTT.

J is TRBJ1-1 and V is TRBV30; TRBD1 matches at 8 bases. V gave up 5 bases and J gave up 7 bases; unmatched junction bases: 15. This CDR3 has 15 amino acids. Germline CDR1 is GTSNPN and CDR2 is SVGIG (reference sequence). The CDR3 DNA is TGTGCCTGGCAGGGCGGGACAGGAATTCTTGGTGAAGCTTTCTTT. Translating it yields CAWQGGTGILGEAFF.

This clone occurred once. The rearrangement links TRBV10-3 to TRBJ1-2; 7 nucleotides line up with TRBD1. Germline V gene lookup returns CDR1 ENHRY and CDR2 SYGVKD. The CDR3 runs to 15 residues. V was pared by 3 bases and J by 2 bases, with 6 bases of the junction left unmatched. CDR3 protein: CAISDPGTVNYGYTF. In DNA, the CDR3 is TGTGCCATCAGTGACCCCGGGACAGTCAACTATGGCTACACCTTC.

The chain is built from TRBV18 and TRBJ2-3, with 7 nucleotides matching TRBD2. The CDR3 spans 15 residues. CDR1 and CDR2 from the germline V gene are KGHSH and LQKENI. After removal of 3 bases from V and 2 bases from J, the junction contained 5 bases not matched to a gene. The CDR3 DNA sequence: TGTGCCAGCTCACCTCTAGCGGAAGCCACAGATACGCAGTATTTT. Protein: CASSPLAEATDTQYF.

This chain joins TRBV30 and TRBJ2-5, with D tentatively TRBD2 (5 bases). V was trimmed by 2 bases and J by 10 bases, leaving 14 bases between them. This CDR3 spans 12 amino acids. Germline-derived CDR1 and CDR2 are GTSNPN and SVGIG (reference sequence). This CDR3 reads CAWSPARGLQYF. Here the CDR3 DNA reads TGTGCCTGGAGTCCGGCCCGGGGTCTCCAGTACTTC.

The chain links TRBV5-1 to TRBJ2-7; a weak D match, TRBD2 (5 bases). Germline V gene lookup returns CDR1 SGHRS and CDR2 YFSETQ. V lost 4 bases, J lost 1 base, and 9 bases lay in between. This CDR3 contains 13 residues. The CDR3 DNA reads as TGCGCCAGCAGCCTGAGGGTGTCCTACGAGCAGTACTTC. Translated: CASSLRVSYEQYF.

The count of this clone is one. The rearrangement links TRBV10-1 to TRBJ2-6; maybe TRBD1 (5 bases). CDR3 length: 17 amino acids. The germline V gene has CDR1 WNHNN and CDR2 SYGVQD (reference sequence). V gave up 5 bases and J gave up 0 bases, with 14 bases separating them. The DNA for the CDR3 is TGCGCCAGCAGTCGACAGCGACAACCCTCTGGGGCCAACGTCCTGACTTTC. Translated, it gives CASSRQRQPSGANVLTF.

The chain is built from TRBV5-6 and TRBJ2-5; perhaps TRBD1 as D (6 bases). CDR1 and CDR2 from the germline V gene are SGHDT and YYEEEE. There are 14 residues in the CDR3. The V end was cut by 1 base, the J end by 1 base, with 8 bases between. The CDR3 region is CASSLWTVQETQYF. In nucleotides, the CDR3 is TGTGCCAGCAGCTTGTGGACAGTCCAAGAGACCCAGTACTTC.